This paragraph covers one T cell receptor beta chain sequence. The entry originates in a study of T cell repertoires and HLA-DP antigens. Whole-study findings and limits: Detection of rare CDR3s might be confounded by CD137-negative contaminants.

Sample label: CD137+ CD4 T cells sorted after culture with HeLa expressing allogeneic HLA-DP. Stimulation used HeLa cells expressing transduced HLA-DPA1/DPB1, HLA-DM, invariant chain and CD80. HeLa cells expressing allogeneic DPB1 restimulated the roughly 15-day-expanded CD4+ cells for about a day. Clones were sequenced by immunoSEQ multiplex PCR, and TCRdb holds only the in-frame ones, with some missing. Of around 460 clones listed, about two thirds are singletons. This clonotype was obtained from a man in his 60s in good health and CMV-seronegative. The sequenced material came from alloreactive CD137+ CD4+ T cells from cultured PBMCs. Subset noted: CD137+ CD4+ cells sorted after approximately 22 h restimulation with the allogeneic HLA-DP-expressing HeLa cells.

The CDR3 protein is CASSFRTSGREQFF. CDR3 in DNA: TGTGCCAGCAGCTTCCGGACTAGCGGGAGGGAGCAGTTCTTC. The V call is TRBV5-8, the J call TRBJ2-1; 14 bases are shared with TRBD2. This CDR3 contains 14 residues. The germline V gene encodes CDR1 SGHTS and CDR2 YDEGEE. J lost 10 bases, V lost 2 bases, and 2 bases had no gene match.